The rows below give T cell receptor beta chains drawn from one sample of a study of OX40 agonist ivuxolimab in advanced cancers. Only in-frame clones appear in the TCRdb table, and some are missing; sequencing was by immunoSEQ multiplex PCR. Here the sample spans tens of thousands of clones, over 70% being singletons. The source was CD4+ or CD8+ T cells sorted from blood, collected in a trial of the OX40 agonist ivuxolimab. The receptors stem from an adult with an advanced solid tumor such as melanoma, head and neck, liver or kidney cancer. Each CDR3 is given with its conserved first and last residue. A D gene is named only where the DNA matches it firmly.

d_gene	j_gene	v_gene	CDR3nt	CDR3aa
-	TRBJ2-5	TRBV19	TGTGCCAGTAGTATGAGAGACAGCGTCCAAGAGACCCAGTACTTC	CASSMRDSVQETQYF
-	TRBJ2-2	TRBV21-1	TGTGCCAGCAGCAAAAGTGAGTTTGAGAGCGGGAGGTCGCACCGGGGAGCTGTTTTT	CASSKSEFESGRSHRGAVF
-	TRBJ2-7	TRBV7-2	TGTGCCAGCAGTCCCCCATCGGGGGAGCAGTACTTC	CASSPPSGEQYF
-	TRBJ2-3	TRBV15	TGTGCCACCAGCAGGGGACTTAGCGGAGCCACAGATACGCAGTATTTT	CATSRGLSGATDTQYF
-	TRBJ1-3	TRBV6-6	TGTGCCAGCAGTTACTTCGGGTCGGGGGGAAACACCATATATTTT	CASSYFGSGGNTIYF
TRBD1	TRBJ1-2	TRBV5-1	TGCGCCAGCAGCCCCGGACAGGGTCAGGGCTACACCTTC	CASSPGQGQGYTF
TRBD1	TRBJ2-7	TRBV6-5	TGTGCCAGCAGTGAAGGGACAGCGCTCTACGAGCAGTACTTC	CASSEGTALYEQYF
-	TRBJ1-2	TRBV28	TGTGCCAGCAGTTCCCCCGCCCGCTATGGCTACACCTTC	CASSSPARYGYTF
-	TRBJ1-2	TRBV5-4	TGTGCCAGCAGCCCCCGGGTGGAGGAGGCCTATGGCTACACCTTC	CASSPRVEEAYGYTF
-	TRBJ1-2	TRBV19	TGTGCCAGTAGTATCCCTAACTATGGCTACACCTTC	CASSIPNYGYTF
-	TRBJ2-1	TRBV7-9	TGTGCCAGCAGCTTTGTCGACGGGTTTGAGCAGTTCTTC	CASSFVDGFEQFF
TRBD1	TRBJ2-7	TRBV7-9	TGTGCCAGCATCAATGGCGGGGACAGGGGGCGCTACGAGCAGTACTTC	CASINGGDRGRYEQYF
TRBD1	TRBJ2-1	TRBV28	TGTGCCAGCGGGACAGGGGGGCGCAATGAGCAGTTCTTC	CASGTGGRNEQFF
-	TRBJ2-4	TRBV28	TGTGCCAGCACCATAGCCCGGGAAAACATTCAGTACTTC	CASTIARENIQYF